The next 14 T cell receptor beta chains were all read from a single sample in a study of PD-1 blockade in classical Hodgkin lymphoma. Autologous stem cell transplantation was followed by relapse in every patient, and brentuximab vedotin exposure varied. Clones were sequenced by immunoSEQ multiplex PCR, and TCRdb holds only the in-frame ones, with some missing. The sample records tens of thousands of clones, roughly two thirds being singletons. This specimen was peripheral blood mononuclear cells (PBMCs), taken at baseline. These TCRs come from a human donor with classical Hodgkin lymphoma.

This sequence joins TRBV9 and TRBJ1-4; 7 positions agree with TRBD1. Trimming took 2 bases from V and 6 from J; bases not matched to a gene: 10. Germline CDR1 is SGDLS and CDR2 is YYNGEE. The CDR3 totals 16 residues. The CDR3 spells CASSVGLRGQDEKLFF. For the CDR3, the DNA is TGTGCCAGCAGCGTGGGTTTAAGGGGGCAGGATGAAAAACTGTTTTTT. Using reference TRBV9 and TRBJ1-4 for the parts outside the CDR3, the full variable domain is DSGVTQTPKHLITATGQRVTLRCSPRSGDLSVYWYQQSLDQGLQFLIQYYNGEERAKGNILERFSAQQFPDLHSELNLSSLELGDSALYFCASSVGLRGQDEKLFFGSGTQLSVL.

The gene calls are TRBV29-1 and TRBJ1-1; 11 nucleotides align to TRBD1. The length of the CDR3 is 11 residues. J gave up 11 bases and V 7 bases, and 6 bases lay outside the gene matches. CDR1 is SQVTM and CDR2 is ANQGSEA in the germline V gene. The CDR3 protein is CSGGTGGRAFF. CDR3 in DNA: TGCAGCGGAGGGACAGGGGGACGGGCTTTCTTT.

This chain uses TRBV7-8 with TRBJ1-6; TRBD1 might be the D (5 bases). The CDR3 covers 16 residues. Germline V CDR1 and CDR2: SGHVS, FQNEAQ. Trimming left V 4 bases short and J 5 bases short, with 15 bases between. CDR3 amino acids: CASSSPRGRDNSPLHF. The CDR3 DNA reads TGTGCCAGCAGCTCCCCGCGGGGGAGGGATAATTCACCCCTCCACTTT.

This clone is labeled hyperexpanded. The chain is built from TRBV29-1 and TRBJ2-5; possible D gene TRBD2, 6 bases. The CDR3 sequence is 16 residues long. Germline loops: CDR1 SQVTM, CDR2 ANQGSEA. Trimming left V 7 bases short and J 0 bases short, with 21 bases between. CDR3: CSAFDPSARYQETQYF. CDR3 in DNA: TGCAGCGCCTTCGATCCTAGCGCAAGGTACCAAGAGACCCAGTACTTC.

This clone was recorded a few times. The chain links TRBV6-5 to TRBJ2-1, with TRBD2 identical over 8 bases. In germline, CDR1 is MNHEY, CDR2 SVGAGI. The ends lost 6 bases at V and 2 bases at J; junction bases unmatched: 6. CDR3 length: 15 residues. CDR3 sequence reads: CASRDRTSPYNEQFF. The CDR3 DNA reads TGTGCCAGCAGGGATCGGACTAGCCCCTACAATGAGCAGTTCTTC.

The rearrangement uses TRBV19 and TRBJ2-7; perhaps TRBD1 as D (6 bases). This CDR3 contains 12 residues. CDR1 is LNHDA, CDR2 SQIVND, per germline (reference sequence). Deletions cut 5 bases from V and 2 bases from J, with 7 bases between. DNA of the CDR3: TGTGCCAGTAGTCGGGACACCTACGAGCAGTACTTC. Translating gives CASSRDTYEQYF.

This clone was recorded only once. A read error may account for a junction end that differs from germline. The chain has TRBV7-7 and TRBJ2-5, with TRBD2 matching 11 bases. Germline V lookup: CDR1 SSHAT, CDR2 FNYEAQ (reference sequence). This CDR3 is built from 14 residues. The CDR3 protein is CASSLAGGEETQYF. The DNA for the CDR3 is TGTGCTAGCAGCTTAGCGGGGGGGGAAGAGACCCAGTACTTC. The full variable domain, completed using reference TRBV7-7 and TRBJ2-5, is GAGVSQSPRYKVTKRGQDVTLRCDPISSHATLYWYQQALGQGPEFLTYFNYEAQPDKSGLPSDRFSAERPEGSISTLTIQRTEQRDSAMYRCASSLAGGEETQYFGPGTRLLVL.

The rearrangement links TRBV7-8 to TRBJ1-2; TRBD1 matches at 7 bases. CDR1 is SGHVS and CDR2 is FQNEAQ in the germline V gene. V dropped 5 bases and J dropped 2; count of bases not matched to a gene: 2. CDR3 length equals 13 residues. CDR3 nucleotide sequence: TGTGCCAGCAGCCGGGGACAGAACTATGGCTACACCTTC. It yields the protein CASSRGQNYGYTF.

The genes are TRBV30 and TRBJ1-1; TRBD1 aligns across 8 bases. V lost 4 bases to trimming and J lost 4 bases; unmatched junction nucleotides: 2. The germline gives CDR1 GTSNPN, CDR2 SVGIG (reference sequence). This CDR3 comprises 12 residues. CDR3 sequence reads: CAWTTGGTEAFF. The CDR3 DNA reads as TGTGCCTGGACCACAGGGGGCACTGAAGCTTTCTTT.

The chain is built from TRBV6-1 and TRBJ2-2; no definite D call. Trimming took 2 bases from V and 8 from J, leaving 12 bases between them. The CDR3 is 14 amino acids. The germline V gene encodes CDR1 MNHNS and CDR2 SASEGT. This CDR3 is CASSETGVAGELFF. For the CDR3, the DNA is TGTGCCAGCAGTGAAACTGGGGTTGCGGGGGAGCTGTTTTTT.

This rearrangement joins TRBV5-6 to TRBJ2-7; unclear D gene. The V gene's germline CDR1 is SGHDT and CDR2 YYEEEE. The CDR3 extends over 13 amino acids. V shed 4 bases and J shed 2 bases, with 10 bases lying between them. The CDR3 sequence is CASSLVGPYEQYF. The CDR3 DNA is TGTGCCAGCAGCCTTGTCGGTCCCTACGAGCAGTACTTC.

The chain carries TRBV28 and TRBJ2-5; no reliable D call. Per the germline V gene, CDR1 is MDHEN and CDR2 is SYDVKM. The CDR3 runs to 12 residues. Trimming removed 5 bases from V and 5 bases from J, with 9 bases in between. The CDR3 region is CASSDSMETQYF. DNA of the CDR3: TGTGCCAGCAGTGACTCCATGGAGACCCAGTACTTC.

This sequence joins TRBV6-6 and TRBJ1-3; 7 bases match TRBD1. The junction had 8 bases not matched to a gene; V was cut back by 0 bases and J by 6 bases. CDR3 length: 16 residues. Germline V CDR1 and CDR2: MNHNY, SVGAGI (reference sequence). The CDR3 protein is CASSYSQGGASNTIYF. CDR3 DNA sequence: TGTGCCAGCAGTTACTCTCAGGGGGGAGCCTCAAACACCATATATTTT.

The rearrangement uses TRBV10-3 and TRBJ2-3; 9 bases agree with TRBD2. V was pared by 10 bases and J by 1 base, with 9 bases of the junction left unmatched. The CDR3 is made up of 15 amino acids. Germline V CDR1 and CDR2: ENHRY, SYGVKD. CDR3 DNA: TGTGCCACCAGGGGAGCGGGAGGACGCACAGATACGCAGTATTTT. Translation gives CATRGAGGRTDTQYF.